This T cell receptor (beta chain) derives from a study of blood T cell repertoires in COVID-19. Original analysis: Researchers report that nucleated cell counts were estimated from reference gene primer amplification. Profiled with immunoSEQ multiplex PCR; TCRdb holds only in-frame clones, not every one. V, J and clone size are those of that table, while D and trimming were read from the DNA. The sample yields some 380,000 clones, approximately 89% seen once. This CDR3 has 14 residues. The germline CDR1 and CDR2 sequences are SGHTA and FQGNSA. The V gene lost 7 bases and the J gene lost 7 bases, with 19 bases spanning the gap.

The V gene is TRBV7-2, the J gene TRBJ2-5; TRBD1 is a possible D gene (6 bases). Sequenced material: PBMCs or T cells enriched from blood (not recorded which). The TCR originated in a man aged 25 to 40 who had recovered from COVID-19. In DNA, the CDR3 is TGTGCCAGCACTCCTCAATGGGGGCCGGGGACCCAGTACTTC. This encodes CASTPQWGPGTQYF. The full variable domain, completed using reference TRBV7-2 and TRBJ2-5, is GAGVSQSPSNKVTEKGKDVELRCDPISGHTALYWYRQSLGQGLEFLIYFQGNSAPDKSGLPSDRFSAERTGGSVSTLTIQRTQQEDSAVYLCASTPQWGPGTQYFGPGTRLLVL.